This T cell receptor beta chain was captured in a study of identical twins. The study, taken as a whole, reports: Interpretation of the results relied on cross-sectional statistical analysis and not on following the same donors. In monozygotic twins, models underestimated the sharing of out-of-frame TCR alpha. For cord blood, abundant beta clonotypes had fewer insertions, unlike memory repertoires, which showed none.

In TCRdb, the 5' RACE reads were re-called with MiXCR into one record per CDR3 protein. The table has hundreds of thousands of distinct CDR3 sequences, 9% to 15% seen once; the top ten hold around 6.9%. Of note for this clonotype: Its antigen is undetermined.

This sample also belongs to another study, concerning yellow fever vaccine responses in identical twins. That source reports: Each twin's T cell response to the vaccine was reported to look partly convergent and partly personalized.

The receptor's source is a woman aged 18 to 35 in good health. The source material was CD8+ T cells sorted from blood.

Here the CDR3 reads CASSGGPTYEQYF. CDR3 bases: TGTGCCAGCAGCGGAGGGCCCACCTACGAGCAGTACTTC. The chain joins TRBV27 to TRBJ2-7, with TRBD2 as a possible D gene (6 bases). V lost 6 bases and J lost 2, with 11 bases in between. Per the germline V gene, CDR1 is MNHEY and CDR2 is SMNVEV (reference sequence). This CDR3 comprises 13 residues.